This T cell receptor (beta chain) appears in the sequencing data of a study of CD8 T cells in ankylosing spondylitis. About this clonotype: Its target is not known.

Preparation of TCR beta libraries was done by quantitative 5'-RACE with molecular barcodes. From the 5' RACE reads, TCRdb called clonotypes with MiXCR, one entry per CDR3 protein. The data contain 110,000 to 150,000 distinct CDR3 sequences, roughly 8.4% of them singletons. General study results and limits: Matched ankylosing spondylitis synovial fluid reportedly showed significant enrichment of disease-linked clones. Some motif variants had been reported before (in reactive arthritis synovial fluid and blood). Blood from ankylosing spondylitis patients appeared to carry a characteristic roughly 8-variant TCR beta motif.

This TCR was sampled from a male donor with ankylosing spondylitis. The sample comprised synovial fluid, either unsorted or a sorted T cell fraction (not recorded which).

In DNA, the CDR3 is TGTGCCAGCAGTTACGAGATTGGCACGGGGAGCTCCTACAATGAGCAGTTCTTC. Translating it yields CASSYEIGTGSSYNEQFF. V gene TRBV6-2 or TRBV6-3 combines with J gene TRBJ2-1; a weak D match, TRBD2 (5 bases). CDR3 size: 18 residues. The germline V and J ends were trimmed by 2 bases and 0 bases, with 17 bases remaining between them. The germline gives CDR1 MNHEY, CDR2 SVGEGT.